The TCR beta chain under discussion was sequenced for a study of T cell responses to AZD1222 COVID-19 vaccine. Concerning this clone itself: Its specificity is unknown.

TCRdb keeps only in-frame clones here, not all; method: immunoSEQ multiplex PCR. The table lists about 170,000 clones, 85% to 95% of them singletons. Regarding the study as a whole: Clonal diversity was possibly underestimated, and white British individuals and females predominated among donors. Unmutated regions of variants are reportedly targeted by nearly half of spike-specific TCRs. It was only a handful of AZD1222 recipients who were seropositive at baseline.

The CDR3 has 16 amino acids. With 0 bases clipped from V and 3 bases from J, the junction kept 8 bases outside the gene matches. Germline values: CDR1 MNHEY, CDR2 SVGEGT. The genes are TRBV6-2 or TRBV6-3 and TRBJ2-7; 7 bases agree with TRBD1. Specimen: peripheral blood, collected on day 0 of AZD1222 vaccination. This TCR was sampled from an adult in good health. The CDR3 protein is CASSYSPRRGRYEQYF. The CDR3 region has the DNA TGTGCCAGCAGTTACTCTCCTAGAAGGGGGCGCTACGAGCAGTACTTC.